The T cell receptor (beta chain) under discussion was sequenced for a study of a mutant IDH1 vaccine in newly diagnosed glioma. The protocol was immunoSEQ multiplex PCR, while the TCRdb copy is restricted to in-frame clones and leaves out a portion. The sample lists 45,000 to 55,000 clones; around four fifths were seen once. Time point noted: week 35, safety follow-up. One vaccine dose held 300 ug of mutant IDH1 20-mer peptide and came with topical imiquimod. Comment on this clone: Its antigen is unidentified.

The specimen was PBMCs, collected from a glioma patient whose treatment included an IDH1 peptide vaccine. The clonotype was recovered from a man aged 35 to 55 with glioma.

The CDR3 here is CASSAGDRVGQPQHF. DNA of the CDR3: TGTGCCAGCAGCGCGGGGGACAGGGTAGGTCAGCCCCAGCATTTT. The rearrangement joins TRBV9 to TRBJ1-5; 9 bases align to TRBD1. Germline CDR1 and CDR2: SGDLS and YYNGEE. The junction had 7 bases not matched to a gene; V was cut back by 3 bases and J by 6 bases. The CDR3 has 15 residues.